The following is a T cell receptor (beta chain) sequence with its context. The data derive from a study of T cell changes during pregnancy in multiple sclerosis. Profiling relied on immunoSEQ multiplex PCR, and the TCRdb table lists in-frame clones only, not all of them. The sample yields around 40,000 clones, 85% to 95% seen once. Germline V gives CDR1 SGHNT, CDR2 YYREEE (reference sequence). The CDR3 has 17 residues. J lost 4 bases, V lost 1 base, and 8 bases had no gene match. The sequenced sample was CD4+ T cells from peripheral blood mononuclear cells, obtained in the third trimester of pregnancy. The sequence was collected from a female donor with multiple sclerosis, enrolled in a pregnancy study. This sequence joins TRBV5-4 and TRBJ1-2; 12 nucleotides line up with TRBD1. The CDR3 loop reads CASSLRDRGRVGYGYTF. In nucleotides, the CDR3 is TGTGCCAGCAGCTTGAGGGACAGGGGGCGCGTGGGCTATGGCTACACCTTC.